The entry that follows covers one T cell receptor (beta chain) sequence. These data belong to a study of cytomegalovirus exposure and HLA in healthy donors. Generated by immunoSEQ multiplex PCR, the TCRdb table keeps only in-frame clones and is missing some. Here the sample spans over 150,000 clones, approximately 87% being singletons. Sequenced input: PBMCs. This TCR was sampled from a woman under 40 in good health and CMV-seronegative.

CDR3 residues: CAIQTPFRTLETEAFF. Here the CDR3 DNA reads TGTGCCATCCAAACCCCGTTCAGGACTCTCGAAACTGAAGCTTTCTTT. J is TRBJ1-1 and V is TRBV21-1. TRBV21-1 is shown as a pseudogene. CDR3 length equals 16 residues.